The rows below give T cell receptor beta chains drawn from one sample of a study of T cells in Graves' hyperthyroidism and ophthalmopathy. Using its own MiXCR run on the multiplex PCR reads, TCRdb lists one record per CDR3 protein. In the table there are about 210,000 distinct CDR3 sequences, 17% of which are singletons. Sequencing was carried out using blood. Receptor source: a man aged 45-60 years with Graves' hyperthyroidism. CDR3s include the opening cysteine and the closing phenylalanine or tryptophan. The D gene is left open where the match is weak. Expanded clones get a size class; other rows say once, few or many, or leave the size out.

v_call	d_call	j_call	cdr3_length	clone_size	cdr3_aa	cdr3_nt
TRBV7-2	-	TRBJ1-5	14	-	CASRQGLAAEPQHF	TGTGCCAGCAGGCAGGGCCTAGCAGCGGAGCCCCAGCATTTT
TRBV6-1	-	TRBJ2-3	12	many	CASKDSTDTQYF	TGTGCCAGCAAGGACAGCACAGATACGCAGTATTTT
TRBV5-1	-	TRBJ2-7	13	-	CASSSSGLGEQYF	TGCGCCAGCAGCTCCTCGGGGCTGGGGGAGCAGTACTTC
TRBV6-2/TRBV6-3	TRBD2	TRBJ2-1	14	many	CASSYREAYNEQFF	TGTGCCAGCAGTTACCGGGAGGCCTACAATGAGCAGTTCTTC
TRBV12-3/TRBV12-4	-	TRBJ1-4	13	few	CASSSRRSEKLFF	TGTGCCAGCAGTTCGCGAAGGAGCGAAAAACTGTTTTTT
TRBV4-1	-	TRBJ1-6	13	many	CASSQALRTALHF	TGCGCCAGCAGCCAAGCCCTACGGACGGCCCTCCACTTT
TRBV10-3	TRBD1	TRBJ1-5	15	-	CAISGGTGSNQPQHF	TGTGCCATCAGTGGGGGGACAGGGAGCAATCAGCCCCAGCATTTT
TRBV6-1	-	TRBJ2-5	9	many	CATRGTQYF	TGTGCCACTCGGGGGACCCAGTACTTC
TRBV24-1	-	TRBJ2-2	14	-	CATSAGFYTGELFF	TGTGCCACCAGTGCGGGGTTCTACACCGGGGAGCTGTTTTTT
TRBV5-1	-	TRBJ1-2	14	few	CASSLLGQTYGYTF	TGCGCCAGCAGCTTGTTGGGGCAGACCTATGGCTACACCTTC
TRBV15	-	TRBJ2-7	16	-	CATSRELTTLDGEQYF	TGTGCCACCAGCAGAGAGTTGACTACGTTGGACGGGGAGCAGTACTTC
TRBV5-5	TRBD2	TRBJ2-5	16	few	CASSLTLAGSQETQYF	TGTGCCAGCAGTCTTACCCTAGCGGGGTCCCAAGAGACCCAGTACTTC
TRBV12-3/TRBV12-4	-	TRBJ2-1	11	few	CASSLVTEQFF	TGTGCCAGCAGTTTAGTCACTGAGCAGTTCTTC
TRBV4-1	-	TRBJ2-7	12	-	CASSQLRGEQYF	TGCGCCAGCAGCCAGTTAAGAGGCGAGCAGTACTTC